This T cell receptor (beta chain) was obtained from a study of shared clonotypes between healthy human individuals. Study-wide background: Each donor had three CD4 naive, three CD4 memory, two CD8 naive and one CD8 memory plate.

As regards this clone: The antigen is not known.

Overall study findings and caveats: Memory subsets generally showed smaller estimated richness than naive subsets did.

Researchers ran the assay at a deep level. Method: immunoSEQ multiplex PCR; TCRdb's copy keeps in-frame clones and lacks some. The data hold around 2.1 million clones, with around 95% observed a single time. Sequenced material: naive CD4+ T cells sorted from blood. The subset is: CD45RA+ positively selected. The receptor was derived from a man aged 18 to 29 in good health.

CDR3 in amino acids: CASSQGGPGSSYNSPLHF. Here the CDR3 DNA reads TGCGCCAGCAGCCAAGGGGGGCCAGGGAGCTCCTATAATTCACCCCTCCACTTT. This chain connects TRBV4-1 to TRBJ1-6; D is possibly TRBD1 (6 bases). Trimming stripped 1 base from V and 0 bases from J, with 13 bases between. The germline V gene has CDR1 MGHRA and CDR2 YSYEKL. The length of the CDR3 is 18 residues.